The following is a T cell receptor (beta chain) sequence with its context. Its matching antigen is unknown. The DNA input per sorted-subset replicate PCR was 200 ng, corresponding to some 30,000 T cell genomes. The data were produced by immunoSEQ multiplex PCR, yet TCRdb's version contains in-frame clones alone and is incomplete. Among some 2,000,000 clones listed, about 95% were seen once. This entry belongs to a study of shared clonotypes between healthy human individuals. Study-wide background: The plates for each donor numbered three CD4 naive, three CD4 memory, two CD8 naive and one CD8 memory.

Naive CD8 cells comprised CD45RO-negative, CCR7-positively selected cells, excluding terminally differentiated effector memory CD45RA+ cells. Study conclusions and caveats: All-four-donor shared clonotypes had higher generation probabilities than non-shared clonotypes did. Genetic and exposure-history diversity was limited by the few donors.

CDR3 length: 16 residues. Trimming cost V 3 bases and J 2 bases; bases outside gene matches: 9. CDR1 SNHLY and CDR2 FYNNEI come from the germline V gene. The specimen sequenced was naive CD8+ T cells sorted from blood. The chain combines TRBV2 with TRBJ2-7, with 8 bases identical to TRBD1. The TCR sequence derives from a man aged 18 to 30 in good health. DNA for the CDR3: TGTGCCAGCAGTGACTTCGCGACACAGGGGGCCTACGAGCAGTACTTC. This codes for CASSDFATQGAYEQYF.